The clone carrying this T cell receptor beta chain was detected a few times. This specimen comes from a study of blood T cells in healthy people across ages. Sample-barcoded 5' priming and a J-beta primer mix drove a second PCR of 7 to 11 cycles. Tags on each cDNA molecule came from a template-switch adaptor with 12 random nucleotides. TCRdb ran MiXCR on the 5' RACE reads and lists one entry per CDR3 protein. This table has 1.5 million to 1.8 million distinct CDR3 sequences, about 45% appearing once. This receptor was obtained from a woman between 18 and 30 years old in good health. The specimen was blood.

CDR3 nucleotides: TGTGCCAGCAGCCTAGGGGTACCCTCCTATGGCTACACCTTC. Protein sequence: CASSLGVPSYGYTF. The V gene is TRBV27, the J gene TRBJ1-2, with D possibly being TRBD1 (5 bases). The ends were cut back, 6 bases at V and 4 bases at J, with 15 bases in the middle. CDR1 MNHEY and CDR2 SMNVEV come from the germline V gene (reference sequence). This CDR3 region has 14 residues.